This TCR beta chain was sequenced during a study of CD8 T cells in ankylosing spondylitis listed by TCRdb under 2017. In the study overall: The study profiled T cell receptor beta repertoires in healthy donors and ankylosing spondylitis patients to find disease-linked TCR variants. The full study cohort comprised 20 to 25 ankylosing spondylitis patients and 85 to 120 healthy donors. Samples of peripheral blood were taken, and for ankylosing spondylitis patients, synovial fluid was collected as well.

Reads for this sample came from an Illumina HiSeq 2500. Quantitative 5'-RACE with molecular barcodes was used to prepare TCR beta libraries. The authors' pipeline ran thus. To identify disease-linked TCR variants, a new computational method was used, one built on a probabilistic model of VDJ rearrangement. Clones were called with MiXCR by TCRdb after fastp trimmed the public reads at Q25, and only in-frame beta chains were retained. Each entry merges the rows of one CDR3 protein and shows their most common DNA and genes. These V and J calls derive from TCRdb rather than the authors' analysis. The sample profile shows under 450,000 distinct CDR3 sequences; approximately 20% of them were found once. About an eighth of the sample is taken by the ten largest. CDR1 and CDR2 are read off the germline V gene (reference sequence) as MNHEY and SMNVEV. Germline trimming: 2 bases from V, 2 bases from J; junction bases outside gene matches: 10. Taken from cysteine to phenylalanine, the CDR3 has 18 residues. Just the 54-base CDR3 DNA is kept, in frame starting at base 1.

Paper-wide results and their limitations: Significant enrichment of the disease-linked clones was reported in matched synovial fluid samples from ankylosing spondylitis patients. A TCR beta motif made up of 7 to 9 highly homologous amino acid variants appeared to be characteristic of blood from ankylosing spondylitis patients. Some motif variants were previously reported in synovial fluid and blood of reactive arthritis patients, suggesting common disease-initiation mechanisms. The disease-linked clones showed a CD8+ phenotype and occurred at relatively low frequencies in peripheral blood.

Regarding this clonotype: What antigen it recognizes has not been identified. No base-level quality is on record; no much larger clone is a single base apart.

The sequenced material came from blood, either unsorted or a sorted T cell fraction (not recorded which). The rearranged segments are TRBV27 and TRBJ2-3, and 10 junctional nucleotides match TRBD2. This clonotype was obtained from a male donor with ankylosing spondylitis or in good health (not recorded which). The CDR3 amino acid sequence is: CASSLRAGGDRSTDTQYF. The DNA is as follows: TGTGCCAGCAGTTTAAGAGCGGGGGGGGACCGTTCCACAGATACGCAGTATTTT.